Below are 27 T cell receptor beta chains sequenced from a single sample in a study of blood T cell repertoires in COVID-19. TCRdb's copy holds only in-frame clones and misses some; the assay was immunoSEQ multiplex PCR. Of a few hundred thousand clones listed, over 70% are singletons. The sample was peripheral blood. The receptors originated from a man in his forties or fifties with active or convalescent COVID-19.

The chain joins TRBV27 to TRBJ1-2; TRBD1 agrees at 9 bases. CDR3 length: 13 amino acids. V lost 5 bases to trimming and J lost 7 bases; unmatched junction nucleotides: 5. CDR1 and CDR2 from the germline V gene are MNHEY and SMNVEV (reference sequence). This CDR3 reads CASSPQGAPGYTF. CDR3 bases: TGTGCCAGCAGTCCACAGGGGGCTCCTGGCTACACCTTC.

The chain joins TRBV6-5 to TRBJ1-1, with D uncertain. The CDR3 is 14 residues long. Trimming left V 2 bases short and J 1 base short, with 8 bases between. In germline, CDR1 is MNHEY, CDR2 SVGAGI. The DNA of the CDR3 is TGTGCCAGCAGTTACGGAGGTAGGAACACTGAAGCTTTCTTT. Its translation is CASSYGGRNTEAFF.

V usage is TRBV5-1 and J usage is TRBJ2-7; D perhaps matches TRBD1 (6 bases). The CDR3 has 14 residues. Germline V gene data show CDR1 as SGHRS and CDR2 as YFSETQ. The ends were cut back, 4 bases at V and 0 bases at J, with 11 bases in the middle. The CDR3 coding sequence is TGCGCCAGCAGCAGGGACACGAGCTCCTACGAGCAGTACTTC. Amino acids: CASSRDTSSYEQYF.

Here the CDR3 reads CATSEGQGARYEQYF. CDR3 in DNA: TGTGCCACCAGCGAGGGACAGGGGGCTAGGTACGAGCAGTACTTC. V and J are TRBV24-1 and TRBJ2-7; 12 nucleotides agree with TRBD1. CDR3 size: 15 residues. With V trimmed by 7 bases and J by 4 bases, 7 bases remained unmatched. Germline CDR1 and CDR2: KGHDR and SFDVKD.

The J gene is TRBJ1-3, the V gene TRBV6-6; a possible D gene is TRBD1 (6 bases). V was shortened by 8 bases and J by 4 bases, with 18 bases between the two germline ends. The CDR3 runs to 15 residues. Per germline, CDR1 MNHNY and CDR2 SVGAGI (reference sequence). This CDR3 reads CASRPWNREGNTIYF. DNA for the CDR3: TGTGCCAGCCGACCTTGGAACAGGGAAGGAAACACCATATATTTT.

V usage is TRBV5-1 and J usage is TRBJ2-1, with a tentative D call TRBD2 (5 bases). The CDR3 contains 15 residues. V lost 5 bases, J lost 0 bases, and 12 bases lay in between. Germline lookup yields CDR1 SGHRS and CDR2 YFSETQ. Written as DNA, the CDR3 is TGCGCCAGCAGTGGAGGAATGGGCTCCTACAATGAGCAGTTCTTC. Translated, it gives CASSGGMGSYNEQFF.

CDR3 protein: CASSTRGGGDTQYF. In nucleotides, the CDR3 is TGTGCCAGCAGTACGCGGGGGGGAGGAGATACGCAGTATTTT. The chain combines TRBV28 with TRBJ2-3; TRBD2 matches at 9 bases. The V gene's germline CDR1 is MDHEN and CDR2 SYDVKM. V dropped 5 bases and J dropped 5; count of bases not matched to a gene: 5. This CDR3 is 14 amino acids long.

The V gene is TRBV12-3 or TRBV12-4, the J gene TRBJ2-5, with D uncertain. The CDR3 extends over 13 amino acids. V was pared by 5 bases and J by 3 bases, with 10 bases between. The CDR3 nucleotides are TGTGCCAGCAGTCTTGTCCACAAAGAGACCCAGTACTTC. Its protein product is CASSLVHKETQYF.

The table lists this clone with a few counts. The V call is TRBV7-2, the J call TRBJ1-5; D is undetermined. The CDR3 consists of 15 residues. Germline V gene lookup returns CDR1 SGHTA and CDR2 FQGNSA. Trimming pared 0 bases from V and 0 bases from J, leaving 6 bases between. This CDR3 is CASSLAGSSNQPQHF. DNA of the CDR3: TGTGCCAGCAGCTTAGCGGGCAGTAGCAATCAGCCCCAGCATTTT.

This clone was counted at least ten times. This same CDR3 is encoded by further DNA sequences in the sample. V and J are TRBV7-3 and TRBJ2-1, with D maybe TRBD2 (5 bases). CDR3 length: 14 amino acids. V dropped 2 bases and J dropped 7 bases, with 12 bases sitting between them. Germline V lookup: CDR1 SGHTA, CDR2 FQGTGA. CDR3 in DNA: TGTGCCAGCAGCTTAGGTGGGAGAAATAATGAGCAGTTCTTC. The encoded protein is CASSLGGRNNEQFF.

The rearrangement uses TRBV28 and TRBJ2-7; 9 nucleotides match TRBD1. The length of the CDR3 is 15 residues. Germline V gene data show CDR1 as MDHEN and CDR2 as SYDVKM. V was pared by 5 bases and J by 0 bases, with 5 bases of the junction left unmatched. The CDR3, as DNA: TGTGCCAGCAGTGTCCCGGGACAGGGCTCCTACGAGCAGTACTTC. Its translation: CASSVPGQGSYEQYF.

The chain combines TRBV11-2 with TRBJ1-3; 8 nucleotides line up with TRBD1. V gave up 4 bases and J gave up 4 bases; unmatched junction bases: 6. This CDR3 spans 15 amino acids. Germline-derived CDR1 and CDR2 are SGHAT and FQNNGV. CDR3 nucleotides: TGTGCCAGCAGCTCCCTCAGGGGGCCGGGAAACACCATATATTTT. It codes for CASSSLRGPGNTIYF.

V is TRBV7-9 and J is TRBJ1-5; possible D gene TRBD1, 6 bases. The CDR3 runs to 15 residues. V dropped 1 base and J dropped 0 bases, with 7 bases sitting between them. The germline CDR1 and CDR2 sequences are SEHNR and FQNEAQ (reference sequence). CDR3 coding DNA: TGTGCCAGCAGCTTAGAAGGGGGTAGCAATCAGCCCCAGCATTTT. As protein: CASSLEGGSNQPQHF.

The V gene is TRBV5-1, the J gene TRBJ2-1; the D gene is possibly TRBD1 (6 bases). The CDR3 extends over 16 amino acids. In germline, CDR1 is SGHRS, CDR2 YFSETQ. Trimming stripped 4 bases from V and 0 bases from J, with 14 bases between. CDR3: CASSGGWGRSYNEQFF. The CDR3 nucleotides are TGCGCCAGCAGCGGGGGTTGGGGGCGCTCCTACAATGAGCAGTTCTTC.

The chain combines TRBV6-5 with TRBJ2-7; the match to TRBD2 covers 12 bases. The CDR3 runs 16 residues. The V segment lost 0 bases and the J segment 7 bases; nucleotides outside the gene matches: 7. The germline gives CDR1 MNHEY, CDR2 SVGAGI. This CDR3 reads CASSYSSASGRGEQYF. The CDR3 DNA follows: TGTGCCAGCAGTTACTCGAGTGCTAGCGGGAGGGGGGAGCAGTACTTC.

This chain joins TRBV28 and TRBJ1-2; 8 positions match TRBD1. V trimming: 3 bases; J trimming: 4 bases; junction bases outside the gene matches: 10. The germline V gene encodes CDR1 MDHEN and CDR2 SYDVKM. The CDR3 sequence is 16 residues long. Here the CDR3 DNA reads TGTGCCAGCAGTTTCATTACAGGGGGTTCTGGCTATGGCTACACCTTC. It yields the protein CASSFITGGSGYGYTF.

This chain links TRBV11-3 with TRBJ1-5; D might be TRBD1 (5 bases). The V end lost 9 bases, the J end lost 4 bases, and 25 bases lay between the germline ends. The CDR3 is 17 amino acids. Germline loops: CDR1 SGHNT, CDR2 YENEEA. CDR3 sequence: CASTYDGRVGFNQPQHF. DNA of the CDR3: TGTGCCAGTACCTATGATGGCAGGGTGGGTTTTAATCAGCCCCAGCATTTT.

V gene TRBV9 combines with J gene TRBJ2-4, with D possibly matching TRBD1 (5 bases). The germline CDR1 and CDR2 sequences are SGDLS and YYNGEE. V was trimmed by 3 bases and J by 7 bases, leaving 14 bases between them. This CDR3 has 14 amino acids. In DNA form, the CDR3 reads TGTGCCAGCAGCGAGGGGATAAGCCCGAACATTCAGTACTTC. As protein: CASSEGISPNIQYF.

The rearrangement joins TRBV7-2 to TRBJ2-1, with TRBD2 identical over 12 bases. CDR1 is SGHTA, CDR2 FQGNSA, per germline. Trimming took 0 bases from V and 6 from J; bases not matched to a gene: 6. The CDR3 is made up of 17 amino acids. This CDR3 is CASSLAASGGAFNEQFF. The CDR3 DNA sequence: TGTGCCAGCAGCTTAGCCGCTAGCGGGGGGGCCTTCAATGAGCAGTTCTTC. Full variable domain (missing parts from reference TRBV7-2 and TRBJ2-1): GAGVSQSPSNKVTEKGKDVELRCDPISGHTALYWYRQSLGQGLEFLIYFQGNSAPDKSGLPSDRFSAERTGGSVSTLTIQRTQQEDSAVYLCASSLAASGGAFNEQFFGPGTRLTVL.

This chain joins TRBV5-1 and TRBJ2-7; no clear D gene. Trimming left V 0 bases short and J 0 bases short, with 10 bases between. Germline CDR1 and CDR2: SGHRS and YFSETQ. CDR3 size: 15 residues. The CDR3, as DNA: TGCGCCAGCAGCTTGGACTACCCAAACTCCTACGAGCAGTACTTC. Translated: CASSLDYPNSYEQYF.

This clone was recorded at least ten times. The J gene is TRBJ1-1, the V gene TRBV9; perhaps TRBD1 as D (6 bases). Germline V gene sequence: CDR1 SGDLS, CDR2 YYNGEE. V dropped 4 bases and J dropped 1 base, with 14 bases sitting between them. This CDR3 region has 15 residues. The CDR3 DNA sequence: TGTGCCAGCAGCCTTTCGGACAGAAAGAACACTGAAGCTTTCTTT. It yields the protein CASSLSDRKNTEAFF.

This chain uses TRBV6-1 with TRBJ1-2; D is uncertain. This CDR3 region has 14 residues. Trimming shortened V by 3 bases and J by 8 bases, and 16 bases separated the two germline ends. Germline CDR1 is MNHNS and CDR2 is SASEGT. CDR3 region: CASSDNRGYGGYTF. The CDR3 DNA is TGTGCCAGCAGTGATAATAGAGGTTACGGCGGCTACACCTTC.

CDR3 DNA sequence: TGTGCCAGTAGTAGCGGGAGGGCCGGAGAGACCCAGTACTTC. Protein sequence: CASSSGRAGETQYF. V gene TRBV19 combines with J gene TRBJ2-5; 9 nucleotides agree with TRBD2. V shed 4 bases and J 4 bases; nucleotides not matched to a gene: 4. The CDR3 has 14 residues. Germline V lookup: CDR1 LNHDA, CDR2 SQIVND (reference sequence).

V gene TRBV4-1 combines with J gene TRBJ1-6; the match to TRBD1 covers 9 bases. Germline V gene lookup returns CDR1 MGHRA and CDR2 YSYEKL. V dropped 2 bases and J dropped 5; count of bases not matched to a gene: 7. CDR3 length: 17 residues. The CDR3 nucleotides read TGCGCCAGCAGCCAAAATCCGGGACAGGGTAATAATTCACCCCTCCACTTT. This translates into CASSQNPGQGNNSPLHF.

This sequence joins TRBV2 and TRBJ2-2; no clear D gene. The CDR3 spans 12 residues. Between the trimmed V and J ends, which lost 3 bases and 3 bases, there was a span of 2 bases. Germline lookup yields CDR1 SNHLY and CDR2 FYNNEI. The CDR3 sequence: CASSDDTGELFF. DNA of the CDR3: TGTGCCAGCAGTGACGACACCGGGGAGCTGTTTTTT.

Only one count was recorded for this clone. The V gene is TRBV5-1, the J gene TRBJ2-7; 8 bases map to TRBD2. The CDR3 is 14 residues long. CDR1 and CDR2 from the germline V gene are SGHRS and YFSETQ. The junction had 7 bases not matched to a gene; V was cut back by 4 bases and J by 4 bases. The CDR3 DNA is TGCGCCAGCAGCCCCGGGGGGGCGAGGTACGAGCAGTACTTC. Amino acid sequence: CASSPGGARYEQYF.

V and J are TRBV6-5 and TRBJ1-1; TRBD1 might be the D (6 bases). The CDR3 spans 15 residues. CDR1 MNHEY and CDR2 SVGAGI come from the germline V gene. The V end was cut by 4 bases, the J end by 1 base, with 13 bases between. This CDR3 is CASSSSGVWNTEAFF. The CDR3 bases are TGTGCCAGCAGTTCATCAGGGGTGTGGAACACTGAAGCTTTCTTT.